This entry is about one TCR beta chain. This entry belongs to a study of OX40 agonist ivuxolimab in advanced cancers. CDR3 length equals 13 residues. The germline V gene encodes CDR1 MNHEY and CDR2 SMNVEV (reference sequence). Trimming left V 7 bases short and J 3 bases short, with 12 bases between. TCRdb's table, derived via immunoSEQ multiplex PCR, lists solely in-frame clones and lacks some. This sample has more than 25,000 clones; around 86% occur once, and the top ten carry about 21%. This rearrangement joins TRBV27 to TRBJ1-2, with D perhaps TRBD1 (6 bases). The sequencing here drew on CD4+ or CD8+ T cells sorted from blood, taken in a trial of the OX40 agonist ivuxolimab. The receptor was derived from an adult with an advanced solid tumor such as melanoma, head and neck, liver or kidney cancer. CDR3 DNA: TGTGCCAGCACCCCAGGACAGTACTATGGCTACACCTTC. This gives the protein CASTPGQYYGYTF.